The 22 T cell receptor beta chains presented below share a single source sample, sequenced in a study of blood T cell repertoires in COVID-19. Here immunoSEQ multiplex PCR was the method, and the copy in TCRdb shows in-frame clones only, minus some. The sample records about 150,000 clones, over 70% being singletons. Source material: peripheral blood. The source is a man in his sixties with acute or convalescent COVID-19.

J is TRBJ2-1 and V is TRBV10-3; TRBD2 aligns across 13 bases. The ends lost 2 bases at V and 9 bases at J; junction bases unmatched: 7. The CDR3 spans 16 residues. Germline CDR1 and CDR2: ENHRY and SYGVKD. The DNA for the CDR3 is TGTGCCATCAGTGAGCGAGGACTAGCGGGAGCCGGTGAGCAGTTCTTC. It translates to CAISERGLAGAGEQFF.

This chain connects TRBV5-4 to TRBJ2-3, with 8 bases matching TRBD2. The CDR3 runs to 15 residues. The V segment lost 4 bases and the J segment 4 bases; nucleotides outside the gene matches: 8. Per the germline V gene, CDR1 is SGHNT and CDR2 is YYREEE (reference sequence). CDR3 sequence reads: CASSGSGAKSDTQYF. In nucleotides, the CDR3 is TGTGCCAGCAGCGGTAGCGGGGCCAAGTCAGATACGCAGTATTTT.

The chain uses TRBV18 and TRBJ1-1, with a tentative D call TRBD1 (6 bases). This CDR3 contains 15 residues. V dropped 4 bases and J dropped 1 base, with 13 bases sitting between them. Germline CDR1 is KGHSH and CDR2 is LQKENI. This CDR3 reads CASSQTTGGNTEAFF. The CDR3 DNA is TGTGCCAGCTCACAAACGACAGGAGGGAACACTGAAGCTTTCTTT.

The chain uses TRBV2 and TRBJ2-7, with 12 bases lining up with TRBD2. With V trimmed by 2 bases and J by 12 bases, 5 bases remained unmatched. The CDR3 runs 13 residues. Germline V gene lookup returns CDR1 SNHLY and CDR2 FYNNEI. The CDR3: CASSETTSGGSYF. The CDR3 DNA reads as TGTGCCAGCAGTGAAACGACTAGCGGGGGCTCGTACTTC.

The V and J genes are TRBV7-2 and TRBJ2-2; tentative D call: TRBD1 (6 bases). This CDR3 region has 15 residues. The V end was cut by 2 bases, the J end by 4 bases, with 11 bases between. Germline CDR1 is SGHTA and CDR2 is FQGNSA. In nucleotides, the CDR3 is TGTGCCAGCAGCTTATATGCGACAGGCACCGGGGAGCTGTTTTTT. Residues: CASSLYATGTGELFF.

There are a few counts of this clone. The J gene is TRBJ1-2, the V gene TRBV29-1; 9 nucleotides match TRBD1. The germline CDR1 and CDR2 sequences are SQVTM and ANQGSEA. J was trimmed by 8 bases and V by 0 bases; bases with no gene match: 13. The CDR3 runs 16 residues. The CDR3 is CSVEDLKGQGLGGYTF. CDR3 DNA sequence: TGCAGCGTTGAAGATCTCAAAGGACAGGGGTTAGGGGGCTACACCTTC.

V usage is TRBV5-1 and J usage is TRBJ1-6, with D possibly TRBD1 on 5 matching bases. V lost 0 bases to trimming and J lost 10 bases, with 11 bases between them. Germline V gene sequence: CDR1 SGHRS, CDR2 YFSETQ. The CDR3 covers 14 residues. The CDR3 DNA reads TGCGCCAGCAGCTTGGCGGAGGGGAGCTCACCCCTCCACTTT. Residues: CASSLAEGSSPLHF.

This chain links TRBV9 with TRBJ2-5; 12 bases line up with TRBD2. CDR1 is SGDLS, CDR2 YYNGEE, per germline. The V segment lost 0 bases and the J segment 5 bases; nucleotides outside the gene matches: 5. The CDR3 covers 16 residues. The CDR3 DNA reads as TGTGCCAGCAGCGTAGGTCTAGCGGGGGGGACCGAGACCCAGTACTTC. Its translation: CASSVGLAGGTETQYF.

This rearrangement joins TRBV6-2 or TRBV6-3 to TRBJ1-2, with 9 bases aligning to TRBD1. The junction had 11 bases not matched to a gene; V was cut back by 5 bases and J by 7 bases. There are 15 residues in the CDR3. Germline CDR1 MNHEY, CDR2 SVGEGT. The CDR3 coding sequence is TGTGCCAGCAGTGGAACCGGGACAGGGTTTGGTGGCTACACCTTC. As protein: CASSGTGTGFGGYTF.

The rearrangement joins TRBV18 to TRBJ1-4; the match to TRBD1 covers 9 bases. The germline V gene encodes CDR1 KGHSH and CDR2 LQKENI. The CDR3 length is 14 residues. J gave up 8 bases and V 4 bases, and 5 bases lay outside the gene matches. In DNA form, the CDR3 reads TGTGCCAGCTCACAGGACAGGGGAGGGGAAAAACTGTTTTTT. This sequence encodes CASSQDRGGEKLFF. Variable domain in full (rest from reference TRBV18 and TRBJ1-4): NAGVMQNPRHLVRRRGQEARLRCSPMKGHSHVYWYRQLPEEGLKFMVYLQKENIIDESGMPKERFSAEFPKEGPSILRIQQVVRGDSAAYFCASSQDRGGEKLFFGSGTQLSVL.

The chain couples TRBV6-5 to TRBJ2-2, with 9 positions matching TRBD2. The V and J ends lost 11 bases and 3 bases, in that order; junction bases with no gene match: 4. This CDR3 has 13 amino acids. Germline V lookup: CDR1 MNHEY, CDR2 SVGAGI. DNA of the CDR3: TGTGCCGCGGGGGGGATACACACCGGGGAGCTGTTTTTT. Amino acid sequence: CAAGGIHTGELFF.

Concerning this clone: The sample contains more than one DNA sequence encoding this CDR3. The chain links TRBV2 to TRBJ1-5; TRBD1 matches 7 bases. Germline trimming cut 2 bases from V and 7 bases from J; bases unmatched to any gene: 5. The germline gives CDR1 SNHLY, CDR2 FYNNEI. The CDR3 totals 14 residues. The DNA of the CDR3 is TGTGCCAGCAGTGAACGACAGGGCGGACAGCCCCAGCATTTT. It yields the protein CASSERQGGQPQHF.

This rearrangement joins TRBV3-1 (or the pseudogene TRBV3-2) to TRBJ2-1, with a tentative D call TRBD1 (5 bases). The V gene lost 1 base and the J gene lost 9 bases, with 13 bases spanning the gap. This CDR3 contains 14 residues. Germline V gene sequence: CDR1 LGHDT, CDR2 YNNKEL (reference sequence). The CDR3 sequence: CASSQGLRVPEQFF. CDR3 coding DNA: TGTGCCAGCAGCCAAGGTCTCAGGGTCCCTGAGCAGTTCTTC.

The chain recombines TRBV10-3 with TRBJ2-2; D possibly corresponds to TRBD2 (6 bases). V was pared by 10 bases and J by 3 bases, with 15 bases between. Germline values: CDR1 ENHRY, CDR2 SYGVKD. The CDR3 covers 14 residues. The CDR3: CATAWAGHTGELFF. The CDR3 region has the DNA TGTGCCACCGCCTGGGCGGGACACACCGGGGAGCTGTTTTTT.

This clone appeared a few times. The chain uses TRBV6-2 or TRBV6-3 and TRBJ1-3; D is unresolved. The V end lost 5 bases, the J end lost 0 bases, and 2 bases lay between the germline ends. The germline gives CDR1 MNHEY, CDR2 SVGEGT. This CDR3 is built from 12 residues. The CDR3 DNA reads as TGTGCCAGCAGTCTCTCTGGAAACACCATATATTTT. Protein: CASSLSGNTIYF.

The chain employs TRBV12-3 or TRBV12-4 and TRBJ2-3, with D possibly being TRBD2 (6 bases). Trimming cost V 3 bases and J 2 bases, with 6 bases left between them. The CDR3 has 13 residues. The CDR3 bases are TGTGCCAGCAGTTTGCGGGACACAGATACGCAGTATTTT. Translating it yields CASSLRDTDTQYF.

This chain uses TRBV5-6 with TRBJ1-5, with 8 bases aligning to TRBD1. The CDR3 covers 15 residues. V lost 4 bases and J lost 4; bases outside the gene matches: 7. Germline V lookup: CDR1 SGHDT, CDR2 YYEEEE. The CDR3, as DNA: TGTGCCAGCAGCACCCGACAGGGGCTAAATCAGCCCCAGCATTTT. Protein sequence: CASSTRQGLNQPQHF.

This chain connects TRBV6-5 to TRBJ2-7; 8 bases are shared with TRBD1. CDR1 MNHEY and CDR2 SVGAGI come from the germline V gene. The CDR3 is 13 residues long. Losses at the gene ends were 7 bases for V and 6 bases for J; bases not matched to a gene: 8. CDR3 bases: TGTGCCAGCACCAGCAGGACAGGGCTCGAGCAGTACTTC. This gives the protein CASTSRTGLEQYF.

This chain connects TRBV10-3 to TRBJ2-6; 10 bases align to TRBD1. Germline V gives CDR1 ENHRY, CDR2 SYGVKD. The CDR3 runs to 19 residues. Losses at the gene ends were 8 bases for V and 1 base for J; bases not matched to a gene: 14. In nucleotides, the CDR3 is TGTGCCATCGCCAAGTATGGGGACAGGGGTAATTCTGGGGCCAACGTCCTGACTTTC. Amino acid sequence: CAIAKYGDRGNSGANVLTF.

The chain carries TRBV12-3 or TRBV12-4 and TRBJ2-2; a weak D match, TRBD2 (5 bases). The CDR3 has 13 residues. Trimming removed 7 bases from V and 3 bases from J, with 9 bases in between. CDR3 nucleotide sequence: TGTGCCAGCACCCCGGGGTACACCGGGGAGCTGTTTTTT. Residues: CASTPGYTGELFF.

The chain is built from TRBV3-1 (or the pseudogene TRBV3-2) and TRBJ1-5; unclear D gene. The CDR3 contains 16 residues. Looked up from germline, CDR1 is LGHDT and CDR2 is YNNKEL (reference sequence). V was pared by 4 bases and J by 6 bases, with 19 bases between. Here the CDR3 reads CASSRSGGFNLQPQHF. The CDR3 region has the DNA TGTGCCAGCAGCCGAAGTGGAGGATTTAACCTTCAGCCCCAGCATTTT.

This clone was seen only once. V usage is TRBV5-6 and J usage is TRBJ1-4, with 8 nucleotides matching TRBD1. J was trimmed by 8 bases and V by 4 bases; bases with no gene match: 4. This CDR3 has 13 amino acids. Germline V gene lookup returns CDR1 SGHDT and CDR2 YYEEEE. For the CDR3, the DNA is TGTGCCAGCAGCAAGGACAGGGACGAAAAACTGTTTTTT. It codes for CASSKDRDEKLFF. The whole variable domain, filled in from reference TRBV5-6 and TRBJ1-4, reads DAGVTQSPTHLIKTRGQQVTLRCSPKSGHDTVSWYQQALGQGPQFIFQYYEEEERQRGNFPDRFSGHQFPNYSSELNVNALLLGDSALYLCASSKDRDEKLFFGSGTQLSVL.